This is a list of T cell receptor beta chains from one sample in a study of cytomegalovirus exposure and HLA in healthy donors. Libraries were prepared by immunoSEQ multiplex PCR; TCRdb keeps only in-frame clonotypes and omits some of them. The data hold under 150,000 clones, with 73% observed a single time. Sequencing was done on a sample of PBMCs. These TCRs come from a human donor in good health. Each CDR3 is given with its conserved first and last residue. A D gene is named only where the DNA matches it firmly. Clone size appears in some rows only: once, few, many, or a class for an expanded clone.

V	length	size	J	D	CDR3	DNA
TRBV15	15	NA	TRBJ1-4	NA	CATSRDSGADEKLFF	TGTGCCACCAGCAGAGATTCAGGGGCCGATGAAAAACTGTTTTTT
TRBV5-4	16	NA	TRBJ1-4	TRBD1	CASSSGQAATNEKLFF	TGTGCCAGCAGCTCGGGACAGGCTGCAACTAATGAAAAACTGTTTTTT
TRBV2	16	NA	TRBJ2-3	TRBD1	CASSDWGQGITDTQYF	TGTGCCAGCAGTGACTGGGGACAGGGTATCACAGATACGCAGTATTTT
TRBV11-1	13	NA	TRBJ2-1	TRBD2	CASSPGTRDEQFF	TGTGCCAGCAGCCCCGGGACTAGGGATGAGCAGTTCTTC
TRBV5-8	13	NA	TRBJ2-7	NA	CASSLLQRYEQYF	TGTGCCAGCAGCTTGCTACAGAGATACGAGCAGTACTTC
TRBV5-1	15	NA	TRBJ2-1	NA	CASTPPTSGGDEQFF	TGCGCCAGCACCCCGCCGACCTCAGGAGGGGATGAGCAGTTCTTC
TRBV13	14	NA	TRBJ1-1	NA	CASSPTGIGTEAFF	TGTGCCAGCAGCCCCACAGGGATTGGCACTGAAGCTTTCTTT
TRBV19	11	few	TRBJ1-1	NA	CASSVTGEAFF	TGTGCCAGTAGTGTTACAGGGGAAGCTTTCTTT
TRBV2	13	few	TRBJ2-7	NA	CASNKPGDPRQYF	TGTGCCAGCAATAAGCCAGGGGACCCGAGGCAGTACTTC
TRBV7-6	15	few	TRBJ2-2	NA	CASSLEGGRTGELFF	TGTGCCAGCAGCTTAGAAGGAGGGCGCACCGGGGAGCTGTTTTTT
TRBV7-6	14	NA	TRBJ2-5	NA	CASSLSPGEETQYF	TGTGCCAGCAGCTTATCTCCAGGGGAAGAGACCCAGTACTTC
TRBV5-1	15	NA	TRBJ1-4	TRBD1	CASSREGQGNEKLFF	TGCGCCAGCAGCCGGGAGGGACAGGGGAATGAAAAACTGTTTTTT
TRBV9	15	NA	TRBJ1-4	NA	CASSVGGGVNEKLFF	TGTGCCAGCAGCGTAGGTGGGGGGGTCAATGAAAAACTGTTTTTT
TRBV29-1	18	NA	TRBJ2-3	TRBD2	CSVEGHMGGDGSTDTQYF	TGCAGCGTTGAAGGGCACATGGGGGGGGATGGAAGCACAGATACGCAGTATTTT
TRBV19	16	NA	TRBJ2-2	TRBD2	CASSIEAGGQTGELFF	TGTGCCAGTAGTATAGAAGCGGGGGGCCAGACCGGGGAGCTGTTTTTT
TRBV6-5	15	NA	TRBJ2-7	TRBD2	CASSSTSGRGYEQYF	TGTGCCAGCAGTTCTACTAGCGGGAGGGGGTACGAGCAGTACTTC
TRBV5-4	16	once	TRBJ2-2	TRBD2	CASSFPSGRAHGELFF	TGTGCCAGCAGCTTTCCTAGCGGGAGGGCCCACGGGGAGCTGTTTTTT
TRBV14	14	few	TRBJ1-2	TRBD1	CASSPGQGNYGYTF	TGTGCCAGCAGCCCCGGACAGGGCAACTATGGCTACACCTTC
TRBV6-1	14	NA	TRBJ1-5	TRBD1	CASSGTGGPQPQHF	TGTGCCAGCAGTGGGACAGGGGGACCTCAGCCCCAGCATTTT
TRBV2	20	NA	TRBJ2-6	TRBD1	CASRGDRGRRSHSGANVLTF	TGTGCCAGCAGGGGGGACAGGGGGCGCCGGAGTCACTCTGGGGCCAACGTCCTGACTTTC
TRBV19	15	NA	TRBJ1-5	TRBD1	CASSATGGPNQPQHF	TGTGCCAGTAGCGCTACAGGGGGCCCCAATCAGCCCCAGCATTTT
TRBV10-3	15	NA	TRBJ1-4	TRBD1	CAISAAGTGDEKLFF	TGTGCCATCAGTGCGGCAGGGACAGGGGATGAAAAACTGTTTTTT